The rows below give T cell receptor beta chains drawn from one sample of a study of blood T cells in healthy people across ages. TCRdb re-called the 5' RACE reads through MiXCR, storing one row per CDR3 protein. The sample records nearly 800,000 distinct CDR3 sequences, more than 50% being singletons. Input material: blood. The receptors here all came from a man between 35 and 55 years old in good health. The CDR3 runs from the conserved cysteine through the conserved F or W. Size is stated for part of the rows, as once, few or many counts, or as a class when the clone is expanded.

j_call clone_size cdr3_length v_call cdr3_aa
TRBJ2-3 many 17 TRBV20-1 CSARDPRTGLSTDTQYF
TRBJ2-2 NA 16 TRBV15 CATSRDFRERAGELFF
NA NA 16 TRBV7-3 CASSGTIGPGKNIQYF
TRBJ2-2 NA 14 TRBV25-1 CASSETGEAGELFF
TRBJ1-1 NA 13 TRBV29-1 CSVDKGQGAEAFF
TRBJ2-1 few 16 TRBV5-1 CASSLAMGSVYNEQFF
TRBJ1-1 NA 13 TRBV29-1 CSVTRDRNTEAFF
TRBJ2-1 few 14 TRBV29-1 CSVASLGTYNEQFF
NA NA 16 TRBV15 CATSRDPPTPIETQYF
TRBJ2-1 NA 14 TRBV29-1 CSVGITASYNEQFF
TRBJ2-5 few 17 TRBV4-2 CASSQVVPGSSRETQYF
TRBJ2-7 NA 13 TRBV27 CASRGPVPYEQYF
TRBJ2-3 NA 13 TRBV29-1 CSVNGGTSGSWYF
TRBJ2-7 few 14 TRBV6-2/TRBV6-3 CASSYDGRPYEQYF
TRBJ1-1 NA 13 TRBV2 CASNDLRDREAFF
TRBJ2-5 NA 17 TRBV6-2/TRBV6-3 CASRIGRSRDLQETQYF
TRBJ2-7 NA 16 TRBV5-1 CASSPRVAGPSYEQYF
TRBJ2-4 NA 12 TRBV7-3 CASGAGGPIQYF
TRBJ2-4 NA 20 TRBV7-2 CASSLVRAGTSGGAGNIQYF
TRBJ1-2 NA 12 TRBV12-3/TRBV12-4 CASRGFGYGYTF
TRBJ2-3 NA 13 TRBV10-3 CAINGGLTDTQYF
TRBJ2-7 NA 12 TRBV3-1 CASSNRDSSWYF
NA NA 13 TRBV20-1 CSASLGRQETQYF
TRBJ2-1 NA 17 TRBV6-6 CASEPGLAGGRYNEQFF
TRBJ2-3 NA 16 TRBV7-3 CASSLQRGGDTDTQYF
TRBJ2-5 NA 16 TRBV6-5 CASSGRSGGPQETQYF
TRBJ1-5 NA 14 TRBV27 CASSWGQGNQPQHF
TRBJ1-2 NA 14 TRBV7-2 CASSQGTVAVGYTF
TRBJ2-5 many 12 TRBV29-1 CSDRTAEETQYF
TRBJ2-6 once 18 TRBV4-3 CASSQGGTGKAGANVLTF
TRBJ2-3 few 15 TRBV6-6 CASILGWGGSDTQYF